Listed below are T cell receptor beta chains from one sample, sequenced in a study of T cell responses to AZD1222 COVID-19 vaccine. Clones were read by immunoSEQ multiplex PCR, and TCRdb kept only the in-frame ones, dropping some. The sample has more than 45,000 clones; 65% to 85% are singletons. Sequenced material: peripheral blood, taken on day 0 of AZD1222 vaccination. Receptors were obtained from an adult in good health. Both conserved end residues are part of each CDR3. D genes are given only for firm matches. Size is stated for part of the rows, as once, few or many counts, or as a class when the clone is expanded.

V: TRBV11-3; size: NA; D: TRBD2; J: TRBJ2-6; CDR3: CASSTGTSASSGANVLTF; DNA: TGTGCCAGCAGCACTGGGACTAGCGCTAGTTCTGGGGCCAACGTCCTGACTTTC
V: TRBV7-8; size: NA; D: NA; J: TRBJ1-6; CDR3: CASSLESRANSPLHF; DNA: TGTGCCAGCAGCTTAGAATCCAGAGCCAATTCACCCCTCCACTTT
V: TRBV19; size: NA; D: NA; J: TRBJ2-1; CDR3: CASSKDQRRPLYNEQFF; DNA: TGTGCCAGCAGTAAGGACCAGCGGAGACCGCTTTACAATGAGCAGTTCTTC
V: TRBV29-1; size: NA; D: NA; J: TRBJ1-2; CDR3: CSVEQQSPFGYTF; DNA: TGCAGCGTTGAACAACAGAGCCCCTTTGGCTACACCTTC
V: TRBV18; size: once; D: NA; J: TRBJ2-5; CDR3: CASSPGTLRETQYF; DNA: TGTGCCAGCTCACCCGGGACTCTGAGGGAGACCCAGTACTTC
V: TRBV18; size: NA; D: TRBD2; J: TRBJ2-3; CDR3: CASSPLAGVPDTQYF; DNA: TGTGCCAGCTCACCATTAGCGGGAGTACCAGATACGCAGTATTTT
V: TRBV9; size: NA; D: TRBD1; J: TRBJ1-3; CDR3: CASSVSPGGDNTIYF; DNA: TGTGCCAGCAGCGTATCACCAGGGGGCGATAACACCATATATTTT
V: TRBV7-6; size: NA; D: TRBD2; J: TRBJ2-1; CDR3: CASSRTSGSTTEQFF; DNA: TGTGCCAGCAGCCGGACTAGCGGGAGTACCACTGAGCAGTTCTTC
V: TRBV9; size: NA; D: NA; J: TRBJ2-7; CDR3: CASSVVPSSYEQYF; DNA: TGTGCCAGCAGCGTAGTCCCAAGCTCCTACGAGCAGTACTTC
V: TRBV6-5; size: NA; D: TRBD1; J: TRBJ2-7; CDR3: CASRSTDRSYEQYF; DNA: TGTGCCAGCAGATCAACGGACAGGAGCTACGAGCAGTACTTC
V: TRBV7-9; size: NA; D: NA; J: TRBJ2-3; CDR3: CASEVGQGPSTDTQYF; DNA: TGTGCCAGCGAAGTGGGGCAGGGCCCTAGCACAGATACGCAGTATTTT
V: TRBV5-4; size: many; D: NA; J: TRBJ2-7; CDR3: CASSLGGRYEQYF; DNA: TGTGCCAGCAGCTTGGGCGGCCGATACGAGCAGTACTTC
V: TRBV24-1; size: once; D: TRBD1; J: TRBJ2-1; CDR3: CATSDPGQDYNEQFF; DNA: TGTGCCACCAGTGATCCGGGACAGGACTACAATGAGCAGTTCTTC
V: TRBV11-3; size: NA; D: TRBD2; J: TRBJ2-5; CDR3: CASSPYAEREVQETQYF; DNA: TGTGCCAGCAGCCCGTACGCCGAGCGGGAGGTCCAAGAGACCCAGTACTTC
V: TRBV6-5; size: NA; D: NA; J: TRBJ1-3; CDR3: CASSYSSRIGNTIYF; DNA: TGTGCCAGCAGTTACTCTAGCCGGATTGGAAACACCATATATTTT
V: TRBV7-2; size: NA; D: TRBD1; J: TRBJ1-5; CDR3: CASSPGTGWRQPQHF; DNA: TGTGCCAGCAGCCCGGGGACAGGGTGGAGGCAGCCCCAGCATTTT
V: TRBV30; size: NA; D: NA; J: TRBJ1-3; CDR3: CAWSVGGAAGNTIYF; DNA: TGTGCCTGGAGTGTAGGGGGGGCCGCTGGAAACACCATATATTTT
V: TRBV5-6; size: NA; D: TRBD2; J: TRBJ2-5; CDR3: CASHVSGRGSGQETQYF; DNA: TGTGCCAGCCACGTTTCGGGGAGGGGAAGTGGGCAAGAGACCCAGTACTTC
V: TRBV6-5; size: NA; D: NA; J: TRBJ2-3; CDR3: CASSYNSVGDTQYF; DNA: TGTGCCAGCAGTTATAATAGCGTGGGAGATACGCAGTATTTT
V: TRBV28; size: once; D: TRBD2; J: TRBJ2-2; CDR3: CASRASGRGLFF; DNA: TGTGCCAGCAGAGCTAGCGGGAGGGGCCTGTTTTTT
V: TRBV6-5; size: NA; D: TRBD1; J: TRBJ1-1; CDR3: CASSLTGATEAFF; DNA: TGTGCCAGCAGCCTAACAGGGGCAACTGAAGCTTTCTTT
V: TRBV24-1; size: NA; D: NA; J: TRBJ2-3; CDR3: CATSTELDTQYF; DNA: TGTGCCACCAGCACGGAGTTAGATACGCAGTATTTT
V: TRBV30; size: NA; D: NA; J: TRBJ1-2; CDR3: CAWSVFREDYGYTF; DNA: TGTGCCTGGAGTGTATTCAGGGAGGACTATGGCTACACCTTC
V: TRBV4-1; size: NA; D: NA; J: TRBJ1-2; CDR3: CASSQEGARQSVYGYTF; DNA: TGCGCCAGCAGCCAAGAGGGGGCCCGACAGTCCGTTTATGGCTACACCTTC
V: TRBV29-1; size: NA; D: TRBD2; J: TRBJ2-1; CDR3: CSGHSGRAPDEQFF; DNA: TGCAGCGGGCATAGCGGGAGGGCCCCGGATGAGCAGTTCTTC
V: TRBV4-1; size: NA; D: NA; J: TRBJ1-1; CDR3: CASSQGGGQSTEAFF; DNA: TGCGCCAGCAGCCAAGGAGGGGGGCAGAGCACTGAAGCTTTCTTT
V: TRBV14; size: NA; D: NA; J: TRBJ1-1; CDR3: CASSQGIGPREAFF; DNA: TGTGCCAGCAGCCAGGGAATCGGGCCAAGGGAAGCTTTCTTT
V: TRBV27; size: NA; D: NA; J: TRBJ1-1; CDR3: CASSLRGLDTEAFF; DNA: TGTGCCAGCAGTCTCCGGGGGCTAGACACTGAAGCTTTCTTT
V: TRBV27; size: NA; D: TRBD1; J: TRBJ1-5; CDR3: CASSPRTGGNQPQHF; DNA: TGTGCCAGCAGTCCCCGGACAGGGGGCAATCAGCCCCAGCATTTT
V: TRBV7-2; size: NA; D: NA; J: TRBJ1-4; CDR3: CASSLEGQGGEKLFF; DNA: TGTGCCAGCAGCTTAGAGGGTCAGGGCGGTGAAAAACTGTTTTTT
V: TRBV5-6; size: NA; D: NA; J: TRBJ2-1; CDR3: CASSLLRDEQFF; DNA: TGTGCCAGCAGCTTGTTGAGGGATGAGCAGTTCTTC
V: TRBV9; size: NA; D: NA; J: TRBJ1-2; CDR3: CASRPNIAGANYGYTF; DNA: TGTGCCAGCAGGCCTAATATAGCAGGGGCGAACTATGGCTACACCTTC
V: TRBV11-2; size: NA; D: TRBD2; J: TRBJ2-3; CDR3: CASSSGLAVFPDTQYF; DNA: TGTGCCAGCAGTTCTGGACTAGCGGTTTTCCCAGATACGCAGTATTTT
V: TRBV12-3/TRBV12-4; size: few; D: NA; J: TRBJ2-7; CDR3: CASSLSNSYEQYF; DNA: TGTGCCAGCAGTTTGTCGAACAGCTACGAGCAGTACTTC
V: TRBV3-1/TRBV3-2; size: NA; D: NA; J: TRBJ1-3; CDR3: CASSQVSGDLRSGNTIYF; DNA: TGTGCCAGCAGCCAAGTCTCAGGGGACTTACGCTCTGGAAACACCATATATTTT
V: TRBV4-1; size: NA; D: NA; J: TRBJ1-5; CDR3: CASSQDAGNQPQHF; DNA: TGCGCCAGCAGCCAAGATGCGGGGAATCAGCCCCAGCATTTT
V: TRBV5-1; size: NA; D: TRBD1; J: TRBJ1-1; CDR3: CASSPGTGRSGTEAFF; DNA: TGCGCCAGCAGCCCAGGGACAGGGAGATCAGGCACTGAAGCTTTCTTT
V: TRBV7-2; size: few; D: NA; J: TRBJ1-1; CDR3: CASSSGRSNTEAFF; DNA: TGTGCCAGCAGCTCGGGACGGTCGAACACTGAAGCTTTCTTT
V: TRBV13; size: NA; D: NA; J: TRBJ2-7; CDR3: CASSLRRSYEQYF; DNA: TGTGCCAGCAGCCTTCGAAGGTCCTACGAGCAGTACTTC
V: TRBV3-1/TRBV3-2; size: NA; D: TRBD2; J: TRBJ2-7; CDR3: CASSPRGGGRHEQYF; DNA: TGTGCCAGCAGCCCCCGGGGGGGAGGGCGACACGAGCAGTACTTC
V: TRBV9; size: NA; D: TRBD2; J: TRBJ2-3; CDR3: CASSDGTSGTNTDTQYF; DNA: TGTGCCAGCAGCGACGGGACTAGCGGCACTAACACAGATACGCAGTATTTT
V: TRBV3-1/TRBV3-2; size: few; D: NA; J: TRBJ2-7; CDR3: CASSQGFGGVYEQYF; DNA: TGTGCCAGCAGCCAAGGTTTTGGCGGGGTCTACGAGCAGTACTTC
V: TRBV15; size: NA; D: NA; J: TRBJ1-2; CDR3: CATSRGKQGTYGYTF; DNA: TGTGCCACCAGCAGAGGGAAACAGGGCACCTATGGCTACACCTTC
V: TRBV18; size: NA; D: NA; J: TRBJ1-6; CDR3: CASSPLTREDSPLHF; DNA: TGTGCCAGCTCACCACTGACAAGGGAGGATTCACCCCTCCACTTT
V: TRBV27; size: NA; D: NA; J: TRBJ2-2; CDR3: CASSDGANTGELFF; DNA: TGTGCCAGCAGTGACGGAGCAAACACCGGGGAGCTGTTTTTT
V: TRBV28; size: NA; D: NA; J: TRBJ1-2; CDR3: CASSLGGHYGYTF; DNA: TGTGCCAGCAGTTTGGGGGGGCACTATGGCTACACCTTC
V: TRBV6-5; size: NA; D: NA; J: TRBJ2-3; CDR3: CASSPVSSADTQYF; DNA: TGTGCCAGCAGTCCGGTTTCGAGCGCAGATACGCAGTATTTT
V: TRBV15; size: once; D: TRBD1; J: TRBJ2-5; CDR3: CATSPLGQAKETQYF; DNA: TGTGCCACCAGCCCTCTTGGACAGGCCAAAGAGACCCAGTACTTC
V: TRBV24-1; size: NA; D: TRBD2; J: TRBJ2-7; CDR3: CATSGSREGSYEQYF; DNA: TGTGCCACCAGTGGCTCCCGGGAGGGCTCCTACGAGCAGTACTTC
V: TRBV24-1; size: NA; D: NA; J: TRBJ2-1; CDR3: CATRFSGIYNEQFF; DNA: TGTGCCACCAGGTTTTCGGGAATCTACAATGAGCAGTTCTTC
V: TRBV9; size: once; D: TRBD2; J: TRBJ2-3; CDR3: CASSVAALAGGGSTDTQYF; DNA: TGTGCCAGCAGCGTAGCTGCGCTAGCGGGAGGGGGGAGCACAGATACGCAGTATTTT
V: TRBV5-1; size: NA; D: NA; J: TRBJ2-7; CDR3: CASSLDSGRSYEQYF; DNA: TGCGCCAGCAGCTTGGATTCAGGGCGCTCCTACGAGCAGTACTTC
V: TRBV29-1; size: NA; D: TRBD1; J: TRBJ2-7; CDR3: CSGGQGYEQYF; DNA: TGCAGCGGAGGACAGGGCTACGAGCAGTACTTC
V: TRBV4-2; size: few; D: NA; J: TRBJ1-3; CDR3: CASSTKEASGNTIYF; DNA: TGTGCCAGCAGTACCAAAGAGGCGTCTGGAAACACCATATATTTT
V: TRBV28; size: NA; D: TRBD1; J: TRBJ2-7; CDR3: CASSPPPGGYYEQYF; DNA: TGTGCCAGCAGTCCCCCCCCAGGGGGATACTACGAGCAGTACTTC
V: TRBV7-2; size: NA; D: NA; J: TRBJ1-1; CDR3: CASSLEEGREEFEAFF; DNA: TGTGCCAGCAGCTTAGAGGAGGGAAGGGAAGAATTTGAAGCTTTCTTT
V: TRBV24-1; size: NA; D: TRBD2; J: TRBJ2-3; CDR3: CATSDTGAGGTDTQYF; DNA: TGTGCCACCAGTGACACTGGGGCGGGGGGAACAGATACGCAGTATTTT
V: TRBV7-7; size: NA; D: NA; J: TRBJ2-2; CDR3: CASSGLNTGELFF; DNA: TGTGCCAGCAGCGGACTTAACACCGGGGAGCTGTTTTTT
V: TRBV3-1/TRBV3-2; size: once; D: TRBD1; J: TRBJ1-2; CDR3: CASSQAQDRGGYTF; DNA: TGTGCCAGCAGCCAAGCTCAGGACAGGGGCGGCTACACCTTC